A single sample gave rise to the 9 T cell receptor beta chains below, sequenced in a study of T-cell reconstitution after alpha-beta-depleted transplantation in children. It was with unique molecular identifiers that the TCRbeta library was prepared. TCRdb called the PCR reads again in MiXCR, with one record for every CDR3 protein. The sample includes around 410,000 distinct CDR3 sequences, under 13% of them seen just once. The sample in question was PBMCs from the stem cell graft donor, obtained from the stem cell graft. These receptor sequences come from a human donor who donated a stem cell graft to a child with acute myeloid leukemia.

The chain links TRBV30 to TRBJ2-1; no reliable D call. The germline gives CDR1 GTSNPN, CDR2 SVGIG (reference sequence). CDR3 length: 11 residues. V was trimmed by 3 bases and J by 12 bases, leaving 12 bases between them. The CDR3 DNA reads as TGTGCCTGGAGGACTCCCTGGGGGCAGTTCTTC. Protein: CAWRTPWGQFF. The whole variable domain, remainder taken from reference TRBV30 and TRBJ2-1, is SQTIHQWPATLVQPVGSPLSLECTVEGTSNPNLYWYRQAAGRGLQLLFYSVGIGQISSEVPQNLSASRPQDRQFILSSKKLLLSDSGFYLCAWRTPWGQFFGPGTRLTVL.

This clonotype appeared a few times. The CDR3 region has the DNA TGCGCCAGCAGTGAGTCGGCCATGTATAGGACAGGGGAATACAATGAGCAGTTCTTC. The encoded protein is CASSESAMYRTGEYNEQFF. The rearrangement links TRBV10-1 to TRBJ2-1; 9 bases match TRBD1. With V trimmed by 0 bases and J by 4 bases, 13 bases remained unmatched. The germline V gene encodes CDR1 WNHNN and CDR2 SYGVQD (reference sequence). The length of the CDR3 is 19 residues.

The J gene is TRBJ1-5, the V gene TRBV4-1, with a weak D call TRBD1 (5 bases). Trimming removed 1 base from V and 9 bases from J, with 13 bases in between. Germline V gene sequence: CDR1 MGHRA, CDR2 YSYEKL. This CDR3 is 14 amino acids long. CDR3 residues: CASSQGASGTPQHF. The CDR3 DNA reads TGCGCCAGCAGCCAAGGGGCCAGCGGGACGCCCCAGCATTTT.

The chain has TRBV10-3 and TRBJ2-3, with unresolved D. CDR3 length: 12 amino acids. CDR1 ENHRY and CDR2 SYGVKD come from the germline V gene. Trimming removed 2 bases from V and 6 bases from J, with 6 bases in between. The CDR3: CAISEGGDTQYF. CDR3 coding DNA: TGTGCCATCAGTGAGGGTGGGGATACGCAGTATTTT.

V and J are TRBV7-9 and TRBJ2-7; D might be TRBD2 (5 bases). V was cut by 5 bases and J by 0 bases, with 14 bases left in between. The CDR3 totals 15 residues. Germline V gene sequence: CDR1 SEHNR, CDR2 FQNEAQ (reference sequence). CDR3 residues: CASSLGGLHSYEQYF. For the CDR3, the DNA is TGTGCCAGCAGCCTCGGAGGACTGCACTCCTACGAGCAGTACTTC.

The chain joins TRBV4-2 to TRBJ1-5; a weak D match, TRBD1 (5 bases). CDR1 and CDR2 (germline): LGHNA, YNFKEQ. The CDR3 is made up of 16 amino acids. Trimming removed 4 bases at V and 2 bases at J, with 15 bases between. CDR3 nucleotide sequence: TGTGCCAGCAGCCCCACTCAGGGCAGGGGCAATCAGCCCCAGCATTTT. Encoded protein: CASSPTQGRGNQPQHF.

J is TRBJ2-5 and V is TRBV6-2 or TRBV6-3; the D gene is possibly TRBD2 (6 bases). In germline, CDR1 is MNHEY, CDR2 SVGEGT. The CDR3 loop spans 15 amino acids. V lost 1 base, J lost 4 bases, and 13 bases lay in between. CDR3 sequence: CASSYLSGAPETQYF. As DNA, the CDR3 is TGTGCCAGCAGTTACTTATCGGGAGCTCCAGAGACCCAGTACTTC.

V and J are TRBV10-3 and TRBJ2-5, with D unclear. The CDR3 consists of 15 residues. With 4 bases removed from V and 2 bases from J, the gap between germline ends came to 14 bases. Germline CDR1 reads ENHRY; CDR2 reads SYGVKD. The CDR3 sequence is CAISACPRPQETQYF. CDR3 bases: TGTGCCATCAGTGCGTGTCCCCGGCCACAAGAGACCCAGTACTTC.

The J gene is TRBJ1-6, the V gene TRBV5-1; maybe TRBD1 (6 bases). V gave up 4 bases and J gave up 7 bases, with 18 bases separating them. CDR1 is SGHRS, CDR2 YFSETQ, per germline. The CDR3 is 16 amino acids. The CDR3 loop is CASSRTGNNLNSPLHF. The CDR3 region has the DNA TGCGCCAGCAGCCGAACAGGGAATAATCTGAATTCACCCCTCCACTTT.